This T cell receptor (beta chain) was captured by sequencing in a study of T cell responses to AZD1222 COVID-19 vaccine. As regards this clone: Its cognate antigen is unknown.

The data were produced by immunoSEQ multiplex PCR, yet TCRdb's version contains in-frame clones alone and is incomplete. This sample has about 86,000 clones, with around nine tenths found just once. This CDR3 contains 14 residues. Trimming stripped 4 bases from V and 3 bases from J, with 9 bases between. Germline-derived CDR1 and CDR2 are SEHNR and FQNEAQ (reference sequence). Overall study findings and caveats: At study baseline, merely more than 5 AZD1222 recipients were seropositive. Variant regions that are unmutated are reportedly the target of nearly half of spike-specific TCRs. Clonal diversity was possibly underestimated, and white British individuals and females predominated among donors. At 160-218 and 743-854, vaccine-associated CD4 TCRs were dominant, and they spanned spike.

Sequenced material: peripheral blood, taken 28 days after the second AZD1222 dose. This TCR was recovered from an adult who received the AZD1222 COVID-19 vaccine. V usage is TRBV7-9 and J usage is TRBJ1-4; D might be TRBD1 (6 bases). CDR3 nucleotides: TGTGCCAGCAGCTCAGGACAGTCTAATGAAAAACTGTTTTTT. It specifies CASSSGQSNEKLFF. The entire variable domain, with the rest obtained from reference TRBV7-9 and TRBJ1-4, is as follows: DTGVSQNPRHKITKRGQNVTFRCDPISEHNRLYWYRQTLGQGPEFLTYFQNEAQLEKSRLLSDRFSAERPKGSFSTLEIQRTEQGDSAMYLCASSSGQSNEKLFFGSGTQLSVL.